Below, 26 T cell receptor beta chains from the same sample are listed, as sequenced in a study of blood T cell repertoires in COVID-19. Only in-frame clones appear in the TCRdb table, and some are missing; sequencing was by immunoSEQ multiplex PCR. The top ten hold around 1% of the sample, which has about 370,000 clones, 75% to 90% seen once. Sequences were obtained from PBMCs or T cells enriched from blood (not recorded which). The receptors derive from a man aged 18 to 35 who had recovered from COVID-19.

The genes are TRBV12-3 or TRBV12-4 and TRBJ1-2, with 7 bases that match TRBD1. The ends lost 6 bases at V and 3 bases at J; junction bases unmatched: 4. CDR3 size: 13 residues. CDR3 region: CASSNRGDYGYTF. CDR3 nucleotides: TGTGCCAGCAGCAACAGGGGCGACTATGGCTACACCTTC.

The rearrangement uses TRBV5-1 and TRBJ1-2, with 8 bases matching TRBD1. Germline values: CDR1 SGHRS, CDR2 YFSETQ. This CDR3 comprises 14 residues. The V segment lost 4 bases and the J segment 7 bases; nucleotides outside the gene matches: 9. CDR3 in DNA: TGCGCCAGCAGCCACCCGGACAGGGCTGGTGGCTACACCTTC. Amino acids: CASSHPDRAGGYTF.

The chain uses TRBV2 and TRBJ2-7; TRBD1 matches 7 bases. This CDR3 is 13 amino acids long. Germline V gene lookup returns CDR1 SNHLY and CDR2 FYNNEI. The ends lost 5 bases at V and 2 bases at J; junction bases unmatched: 3. In nucleotides, the CDR3 is TGTGCCAGCAGTTGGGACAGAGCCTACGAGCAGTACTTC. Translating it yields CASSWDRAYEQYF. The complete variable domain, with remaining parts taken from reference TRBV2 and TRBJ2-7, reads EPEVTQTPSHQVTQMGQEVILRCVPISNHLYFYWYRQILGQKVEFLVSFYNNEISEKSEIFDDQFSVERPDGSNFTLKIRSTKLEDSAMYFCASSWDRAYEQYFGPGTRLTVT.

This chain links TRBV6-5 with TRBJ2-5, with 7 bases matching TRBD1. The CDR3 has 13 amino acids. Germline V lookup: CDR1 MNHEY, CDR2 SVGAGI. The J segment lost 2 bases and the V segment lost 8 bases, leaving 5 bases of the junction unmatched. CDR3 DNA: TGTGCCAGCCTAGCAGGGGGTCAAGAGACCCAGTACTTC. Its translation is CASLAGGQETQYF.

This clone occurred once. The rearrangement joins TRBV18 to TRBJ2-3; 9 bases are a match to TRBD1. The germline V gene encodes CDR1 KGHSH and CDR2 LQKENI. The trim removed 6 bases at V and 0 bases at J, leaving 1 base unmatched. The CDR3 runs to 14 residues. The CDR3 is CASSGQGSTDTQYF. The CDR3 DNA reads TGTGCCAGCTCCGGACAGGGGAGCACAGATACGCAGTATTTT. The variable domain in full, completed from reference TRBV18 and TRBJ2-3, reads NAGVMQNPRHLVRRRGQEARLRCSPMKGHSHVYWYRQLPEEGLKFMVYLQKENIIDESGMPKERFSAEFPKEGPSILRIQQVVRGDSAAYFCASSGQGSTDTQYFGPGTRLTVL.

This rearrangement joins TRBV9 to TRBJ1-2; a possible D gene is TRBD1 (5 bases). Germline V gene lookup returns CDR1 SGDLS and CDR2 YYNGEE. V lost 4 bases and J lost 2, with 12 bases in between. CDR3 size: 14 residues. The CDR3 nucleotides are TGTGCCAGCAGCTCAGGGTTTCCGAACTATGGCTACACCTTC. It specifies CASSSGFPNYGYTF.

The rearrangement links TRBV5-1 to TRBJ2-7; 8 positions match TRBD2. The ends lost 2 bases at V and 4 bases at J; junction bases unmatched: 8. Germline loops: CDR1 SGHRS, CDR2 YFSETQ. This CDR3 contains 15 residues. The CDR3, as DNA: TGCGCCAGCAGCTTAGGAAGCGGGGGACGGTACGAGCAGTACTTC. Its protein is CASSLGSGGRYEQYF.

This clone was detected once. J is TRBJ1-6 and V is TRBV7-3; the match to TRBD1 covers 7 bases. The germline CDR1 and CDR2 sequences are SGHTA and FQGTGA. The CDR3 extends over 14 amino acids. V gave up 4 bases and J gave up 7 bases; unmatched junction bases: 4. This chain's CDR3 is CASSSGTENSPLHF. The CDR3 DNA sequence: TGTGCCAGCAGCTCCGGGACAGAAAATTCACCCCTCCACTTT.

The V call is TRBV5-1, the J call TRBJ2-7, with D possibly being TRBD1 (5 bases). Per germline, CDR1 SGHRS and CDR2 YFSETQ. Trimming stripped 0 bases from V and 3 bases from J, with 10 bases between. The CDR3 is 14 amino acids. CDR3 nucleotide sequence: TGCGCCAGCAGCTTGGCCTCCCAGGGCTACGAGCAGTACTTC. This translates into CASSLASQGYEQYF. Full variable domain (remainder filled in from reference TRBV5-1 and TRBJ2-7): KAGVTQTPRYLIKTRGQQVTLSCSPISGHRSVSWYQQTPGQGLQFLFEYFSETQRNKGNFPGRFSGRQFSNSRSEMNVSTLELGDSALYLCASSLASQGYEQYFGPGTRLTVT.

In its sample, this clone was seen a few times. This rearrangement joins TRBV4-1 to TRBJ1-1; tentatively, D is TRBD1 (6 bases). The CDR3 is 15 amino acids. Between the trimmed V and J ends, which lost 6 bases and 1 base, there was a span of 15 bases. Germline values: CDR1 MGHRA, CDR2 YSYEKL. The CDR3 DNA follows: TGCGCCAGCAGACTGATCTCGACAGGGAACACTGAAGCTTTCTTT. Translating gives CASRLISTGNTEAFF.

V is TRBV10-3 and J is TRBJ2-7; 9 nucleotides align to TRBD1. With V trimmed by 8 bases and J by 9 bases, 11 bases remained unmatched. Germline V gene lookup returns CDR1 ENHRY and CDR2 SYGVKD. The CDR3 has 13 amino acids. The CDR3, as DNA: TGTGCCATCCGTCAAGAGACAGGGGGTTGGCAGTACTTC. Its translation: CAIRQETGGWQYF.

The gene calls are TRBV5-1 and TRBJ1-4, with 8 bases matching TRBD1. The V gene end was trimmed by 4 bases and the J gene end by 8 bases; junction bases not matched to a gene: 16. Per germline, CDR1 SGHRS and CDR2 YFSETQ. This CDR3 region has 17 residues. DNA of the CDR3: TGCGCCAGCAGCACCTGGACAGGGCCGGGGTTTCGAGAAAAACTGTTTTTT. Protein: CASSTWTGPGFREKLFF.

The chain links TRBV7-2 to TRBJ2-2; the D is unclear. V shed 0 bases and J shed 12 bases, with 11 bases lying between them. The CDR3 covers 13 residues. The V gene's germline CDR1 is SGHTA and CDR2 FQGNSA. The CDR3 DNA reads TGTGCCAGCAGCTTAGCAGGCCTAGTCAAGCTGTTTTTT. It is translated as CASSLAGLVKLFF.

V gene TRBV28 combines with J gene TRBJ1-2; unclear D gene. Per the germline V gene, CDR1 is MDHEN and CDR2 is SYDVKM. CDR3 length equals 12 residues. The germline V and J ends were trimmed by 7 bases and 4 bases, with 10 bases remaining between them. The CDR3 DNA follows: TGTGCCAGCACCTCGGGAATCTATGGCTACACCTTC. Protein sequence: CASTSGIYGYTF.

In its sample, this clone was seen a few times. J is TRBJ1-1 and V is TRBV9, with D unresolved. The CDR3 is made up of 15 amino acids. V lost 3 bases and J lost 5, with 17 bases in between. The V gene's germline CDR1 is SGDLS and CDR2 YYNGEE. Here the CDR3 DNA reads TGTGCCAGCAGCGGGATCGAGATGATCGGGACTGAAGCTTTCTTT. Its translation is CASSGIEMIGTEAFF.

Details on this clone: The sample holds other DNA sequences that translate to the same CDR3. The chain carries TRBV12-3 or TRBV12-4 and TRBJ1-3; D is unclear. The germline V and J ends were trimmed by 3 bases and 4 bases, with 4 bases remaining between them. The length of the CDR3 is 12 residues. CDR3 sequence reads: CASSLRGNTIYF. DNA for the CDR3: TGTGCCAGCAGTTTGCGGGGAAACACCATATATTTT.

The gene calls are TRBV6-1 and TRBJ1-1, with D unclear. The ends were cut back, 2 bases at V and 3 bases at J, with 7 bases in the middle. Germline CDR1 is MNHNS and CDR2 is SASEGT. The CDR3 extends over 13 amino acids. The CDR3 spells CASSEQYHTEAFF. CDR3 nucleotides: TGTGCCAGCAGTGAACAGTATCACACTGAAGCTTTCTTT.

The J gene is TRBJ2-7, the V gene TRBV28, with no clear D. Germline V CDR1 and CDR2: MDHEN, SYDVKM. This CDR3 is 13 amino acids long. V was pared by 3 bases and J by 1 base, with 7 bases between. The CDR3 loop is CASSLKLSYEQYF. The CDR3 coding sequence is TGTGCCAGCAGTTTGAAGCTATCCTACGAGCAGTACTTC.

The chain employs TRBV4-1 and TRBJ1-3; weak D call: TRBD1 (6 bases). Germline V gene lookup returns CDR1 MGHRA and CDR2 YSYEKL. V was pared by 2 bases and J by 8 bases, with 13 bases between. The CDR3 spans 14 residues. This CDR3 is CASSQMARGDTIYF. The CDR3 nucleotides read TGCGCCAGCAGCCAAATGGCCAGGGGTGACACCATATATTTT.

CDR3 DNA: TGCGCCAGCAGCCAAGATGCGGTCGGCTTGAACACTGAAGCTTTCTTT. Amino acids: CASSQDAVGLNTEAFF. The chain carries TRBV4-3 and TRBJ1-1; D is ambiguous. V was pared by 0 bases and J by 0 bases, with 11 bases between. The germline gives CDR1 LGHNA, CDR2 YSLEER. The length of the CDR3 is 16 residues.

The chain couples TRBV4-2 to TRBJ1-5, with 8 bases fitting TRBD1. The germline gives CDR1 LGHNA, CDR2 YNFKEQ. Germline trimming cut 3 bases from V and 7 bases from J; bases unmatched to any gene: 8. CDR3 size: 15 residues. The CDR3 DNA reads TGTGCCAGCAGCCACGGACAGGGCACGGTCCAGCCCCAGCATTTT. It encodes CASSHGQGTVQPQHF.

This rearrangement joins TRBV19 to TRBJ1-2; 7 bases agree with TRBD1. The CDR3 runs to 15 residues. The germline V gene has CDR1 LNHDA and CDR2 SQIVND (reference sequence). V was clipped by 1 base and J by 7 bases; unmatched bases: 9. CDR3 sequence reads: CASSIGPTGTRGYTF. CDR3 DNA: TGTGCCAGTAGTATAGGGCCGACAGGGACTCGTGGCTACACCTTC. The full variable domain, with the rest looked up from reference TRBV19 and TRBJ1-2, is DGGITQSPKYLFRKEGQNVTLSCEQNLNHDAMYWYRQDPGQGLRLIYYSQIVNDFQKGDIAEGYSVSREKKESFPLTVTSAQKNPTAFYLCASSIGPTGTRGYTFGSGTRLTVV.

CDR3 sequence (DNA): TGTGCCAGCAGTTTTTTTAGGGGGCGTCCAGGGAAGGAGAGCAATCAGCCCCAGCATTTT. Amino acids: CASSFFRGRPGKESNQPQHF. The rearrangement joins TRBV28 to TRBJ1-5; 7 nucleotides align to TRBD1. With V trimmed by 3 bases and J by 1 base, 18 bases remained unmatched. The CDR3 contains 20 residues. Germline assignment: CDR1 MDHEN and CDR2 SYDVKM. Using reference TRBV28 and TRBJ1-5 for the parts outside the CDR3, the full variable domain is DVKVTQSSRYLVKRTGEKVFLECVQDMDHENMFWYRQDPGLGLRLIYFSYDVKMKEKGDIPEGYSVSREKKERFSLILESASTNQTSMYLCASSFFRGRPGKESNQPQHFGDGTRLSIL.

The chain uses TRBV6-1 and TRBJ2-5, with 7 nucleotides matching TRBD1. The junction had 12 bases not matched to a gene; V was cut back by 2 bases and J by 3 bases. CDR3 size: 17 residues. Germline CDR1 MNHNS, CDR2 SASEGT. Here the CDR3 DNA reads TGTGCCAGCAGTGAACCCCTGACCGGGACAGTCAAAGAGACCCAGTACTTC. Translation: CASSEPLTGTVKETQYF.

This rearrangement joins TRBV5-5 to TRBJ2-1, with 12 bases lining up with TRBD1. The CDR3 contains 18 residues. J lost 8 bases, V lost 4 bases, and 16 bases had no gene match. CDR1 and CDR2 (germline): SGHKS, YYEKEE (reference sequence). The DNA of the CDR3 is TGTGCCAGCAGCCGGCAGGGTTCCGGGACAGGGGGCTATGATGAGCAGTTCTTC. As protein: CASSRQGSGTGGYDEQFF.

A word on this clone: Distinct nucleotide sequences in the sample also encode this CDR3. The chain links TRBV11-3 to TRBJ1-1, with D possibly matching TRBD1 (6 bases). V was trimmed by 1 base and J by 5 bases, leaving 8 bases between them. This CDR3 is built from 13 residues. Germline loops: CDR1 SGHNT, CDR2 YENEEA. The CDR3 loop is CASSLAGVTEAFF. In DNA, the CDR3 is TGTGCCAGCAGCTTAGCAGGGGTTACTGAAGCTTTCTTT.